This T cell receptor beta chain was documented in a study of blood T cell repertoires in COVID-19. Overall study context: PBMCs, B-cell-depleted T cells, or T cells were the source of the cDNA or gDNA that made up the material.

Study processing details: Reference gene primer amplification in the assay estimated nucleated cell counts. Data came from immunoSEQ multiplex PCR; TCRdb stores just in-frame clones and leaves some out. V, J and clone size were drawn from that table, and D and trimming were deduced from the DNA. This table holds under 500,000 clones, 70% to 90% found once. Enrolled through a virtual design, the participants were between roughly 18 and 95 years of age and came from under 25 US areas. Participant-given clinical history determined each cohort assignment. CDR1 GTSNPN and CDR2 SVGIG come from the germline V gene (reference sequence). Trimming at V came to 4 bases and at J to 4 bases, leaving 8 bases not matched to a gene. This CDR3 contains 14 residues.

The chain carries TRBV30 and TRBJ1-2, with 8 bases that match TRBD1. Sequencing was carried out using PBMCs or T cells enriched from blood (not recorded which). This sequence was found in a young woman with acute COVID-19. For the CDR3, the DNA is TGTGCCTGGACTGGGCAGGGGGCGGGCTATGGCTACACCTTC. Residues: CAWTGQGAGYGYTF.